A selection of T cell receptor beta chains follows, all from one sample in a study of OX40 agonist ivuxolimab in advanced cancers. Libraries were prepared by immunoSEQ multiplex PCR; TCRdb keeps only in-frame clonotypes and omits some of them. The table lists over 45,000 clones, approximately 84% of them singletons, with 0.95% to 1.3% in the top ten. The source was CD4+ or CD8+ T cells sorted from blood, collected in a trial of the OX40 agonist ivuxolimab. The receptor source for this set is an adult with an advanced solid tumor such as melanoma, head and neck, liver or kidney cancer. The CDR3 runs from the conserved cysteine through the conserved F or W. The D gene is left open where the match is weak. Expanded clones are given a class, and other clones once, few, many or no size at all.

J gene,clone size,V gene,D gene,CDR3 protein,CDR3 DNA
TRBJ2-1,NA,TRBV2,NA,CASSEAGIGLHEQFF,TGTGCCAGCAGTGAAGCCGGGATTGGGTTACATGAGCAGTTCTTC
TRBJ2-7,NA,TRBV5-6,NA,CASSLARSYEQYF,TGTGCCAGCAGCTTGGCTCGTTCCTACGAGCAGTACTTC
TRBJ1-2,NA,TRBV7-8,NA,CASSPGRRFNYGYTF,TGTGCCAGCAGCCCGGGGAGGCGATTCAACTATGGCTACACCTTC
TRBJ2-7,NA,TRBV6-1,NA,CASRIDTGTDYEQYF,TGTGCCAGCAGGATTGATACAGGGACCGACTACGAGCAGTACTTC
TRBJ2-7,NA,TRBV4-3,NA,CASSQDRRGTASFF,TGCGCCAGCAGCCAAGATAGGCGTGGGACCGCTAGTTTCTTC
TRBJ2-1,NA,TRBV7-9,TRBD2,CASSYGTSDNEQFF,TGTGCCAGCAGCTACGGGACTAGCGACAATGAGCAGTTCTTC
TRBJ1-1,NA,TRBV4-2,NA,CASSPGQNSRSITEAFF,TGTGCCAGCAGCCCTGGACAGAATTCAAGGAGTATCACTGAAGCTTTCTTT
TRBJ1-1,NA,TRBV14,TRBD1,CASKLQGATEAFF,TGTGCCAGTAAGTTACAGGGGGCCACTGAAGCTTTCTTT
TRBJ2-1,NA,TRBV29-1,TRBD1,CSVRRGLGNEQFF,TGCAGCGTCCGAAGGGGGCTCGGAAATGAGCAGTTCTTC
TRBJ1-2,NA,TRBV4-2,NA,CASSQGDLSGYTF,TGTGCCAGCAGCCAAGGAGATCTATCTGGCTACACCTTC
TRBJ2-3,NA,TRBV10-3,NA,CAISEGWDTQYF,TGTGCCATCAGTGAAGGTTGGGATACGCAGTATTTT
TRBJ2-2,NA,TRBV2,NA,CASSGGPPGELFF,TGTGCCAGCAGCGGGGGCCCGCCCGGGGAGCTGTTTTTT
TRBJ2-7,NA,TRBV29-1,TRBD1,CSVAGTGREQYF,TGCAGCGTGGCAGGGACAGGGCGGGAGCAGTACTTC
TRBJ1-2,once,TRBV6-6,NA,CASSFTGSEDYGYTF,TGTGCCAGCAGTTTTACAGGGTCGGAGGACTATGGCTACACCTTC
TRBJ1-5,NA,TRBV9,NA,CASSVGVGGVGQPQHF,TGTGCCAGCAGCGTAGGGGTAGGAGGGGTCGGTCAGCCCCAGCATTTT
TRBJ2-1,NA,TRBV6-5,NA,CASSYSRARGGEQFF,TGTGCCAGCAGTTACTCTAGGGCTAGAGGGGGTGAGCAGTTCTTC
TRBJ2-1,few,TRBV5-1,NA,CASSFQASSYNEQFF,TGCGCCAGCAGCTTTCAGGCCAGCTCCTACAATGAGCAGTTCTTC